The clone carrying this T cell receptor (beta chain) was found many times. The antigen is undetermined. This specimen belongs to a study of identical twins. General study points: Zero-insertion analyses were open to partial confounding by invariant MAIT and iNKT cells. Twins' excess sharing was less marked for out-of-frame beta sequences. Insertions ran lower in abundant cord blood beta clonotypes, though not in memory repertoires.

TCRdb reanalysed the 5' RACE reads using MiXCR and keeps one entry per CDR3 protein. This repertoire shows some 900,000 distinct CDR3 sequences, approximately 13% found once; its top ten account for around 1.5%. Trimming pared 2 bases from V and 5 bases from J, leaving 8 bases between. CDR1 is SGHRS and CDR2 is YFSETQ in the germline V gene. The CDR3 is made up of 14 amino acids. The sample was also linked to a second study, of yellow fever vaccine responses in identical twins.

The clonotype originates from a woman aged 18-29 years in good health. The rearrangement uses TRBV5-1 and TRBJ1-6; D unclear. The material sequenced was PBMCs. The DNA of the CDR3 is TGCGCCAGCAGCTTCAACAGAGATAATTCACCCCTCCACTTT. It translates to CASSFNRDNSPLHF.